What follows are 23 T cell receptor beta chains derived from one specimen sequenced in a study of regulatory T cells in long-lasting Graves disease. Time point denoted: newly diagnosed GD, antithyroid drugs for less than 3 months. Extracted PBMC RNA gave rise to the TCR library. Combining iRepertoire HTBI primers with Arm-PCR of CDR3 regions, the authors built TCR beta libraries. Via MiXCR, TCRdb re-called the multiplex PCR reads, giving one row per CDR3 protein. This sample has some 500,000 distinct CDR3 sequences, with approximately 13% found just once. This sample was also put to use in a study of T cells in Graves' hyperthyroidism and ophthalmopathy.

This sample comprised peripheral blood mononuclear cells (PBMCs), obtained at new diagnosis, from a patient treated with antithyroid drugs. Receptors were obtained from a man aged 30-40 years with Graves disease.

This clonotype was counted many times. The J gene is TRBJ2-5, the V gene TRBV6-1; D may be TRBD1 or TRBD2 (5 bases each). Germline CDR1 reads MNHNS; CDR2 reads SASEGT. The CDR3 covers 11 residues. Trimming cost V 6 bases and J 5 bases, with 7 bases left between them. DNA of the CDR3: TGTGCCAGCAGGTGGGGGGAGACCCAGTACTTC. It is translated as CASRWGETQYF.

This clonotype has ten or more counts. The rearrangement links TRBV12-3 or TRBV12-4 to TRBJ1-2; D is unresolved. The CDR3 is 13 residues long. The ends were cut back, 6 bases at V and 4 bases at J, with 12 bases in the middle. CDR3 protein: CASRAGGAYGYTF. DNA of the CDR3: TGTGCCAGCAGGGCTGGAGGTGCCTATGGCTACACCTTC.

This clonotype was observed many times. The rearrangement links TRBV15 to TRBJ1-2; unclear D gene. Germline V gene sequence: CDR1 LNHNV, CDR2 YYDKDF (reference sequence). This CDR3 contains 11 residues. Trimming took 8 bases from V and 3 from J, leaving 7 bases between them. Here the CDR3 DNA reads TGTGCCACCCAATCGGACTATGGCTACACCTTC. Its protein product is CATQSDYGYTF.

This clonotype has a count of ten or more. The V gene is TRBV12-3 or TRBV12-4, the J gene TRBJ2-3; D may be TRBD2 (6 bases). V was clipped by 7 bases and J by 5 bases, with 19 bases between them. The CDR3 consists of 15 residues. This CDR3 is CASTGQGRGIDTQYF. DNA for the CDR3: TGTGCCAGCACCGGCCAAGGACGGGGGATAGATACGCAGTATTTT.

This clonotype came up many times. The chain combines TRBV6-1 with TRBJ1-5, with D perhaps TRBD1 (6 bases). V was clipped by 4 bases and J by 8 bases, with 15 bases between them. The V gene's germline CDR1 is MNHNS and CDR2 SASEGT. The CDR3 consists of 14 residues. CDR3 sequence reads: CASSAFRGQEPQHF. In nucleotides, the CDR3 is TGTGCCAGCAGTGCCTTTCGGGGGCAAGAGCCCCAGCATTTT.

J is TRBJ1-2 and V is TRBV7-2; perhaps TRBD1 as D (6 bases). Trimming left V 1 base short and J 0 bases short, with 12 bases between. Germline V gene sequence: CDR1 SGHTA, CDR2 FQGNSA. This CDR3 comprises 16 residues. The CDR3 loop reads CASSLEGVVTNYGYTF. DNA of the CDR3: TGTGCCAGCAGCTTAGAGGGGGTGGTGACTAACTATGGCTACACCTTC.

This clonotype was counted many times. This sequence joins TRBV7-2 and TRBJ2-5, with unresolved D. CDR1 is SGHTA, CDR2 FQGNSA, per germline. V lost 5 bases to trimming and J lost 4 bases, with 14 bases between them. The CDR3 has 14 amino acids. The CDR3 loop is CASSLPGRRETQYF. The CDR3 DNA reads TGTGCCAGCAGCCTCCCCGGTCGGAGAGAGACCCAGTACTTC.

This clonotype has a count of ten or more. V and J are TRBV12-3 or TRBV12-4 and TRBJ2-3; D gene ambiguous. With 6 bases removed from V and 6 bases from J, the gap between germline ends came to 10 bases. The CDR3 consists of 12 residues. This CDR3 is CASSSLRDTQYF. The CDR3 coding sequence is TGTGCCAGCAGCTCGCTAAGGGATACGCAGTATTTT.

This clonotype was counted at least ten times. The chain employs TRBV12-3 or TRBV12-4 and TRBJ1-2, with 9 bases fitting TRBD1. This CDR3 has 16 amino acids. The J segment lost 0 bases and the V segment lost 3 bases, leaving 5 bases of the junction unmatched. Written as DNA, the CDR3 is TGTGCCAGCAGTTTCTCGGACAGGGGCGCTAACTATGGCTACACCTTC. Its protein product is CASSFSDRGANYGYTF.

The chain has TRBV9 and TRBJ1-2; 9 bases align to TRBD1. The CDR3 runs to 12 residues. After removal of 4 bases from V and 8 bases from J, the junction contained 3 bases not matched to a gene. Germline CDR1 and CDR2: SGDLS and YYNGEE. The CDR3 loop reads CASSYTGGGYTF. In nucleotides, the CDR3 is TGTGCCAGCAGCTATACAGGGGGCGGCTACACCTTC.

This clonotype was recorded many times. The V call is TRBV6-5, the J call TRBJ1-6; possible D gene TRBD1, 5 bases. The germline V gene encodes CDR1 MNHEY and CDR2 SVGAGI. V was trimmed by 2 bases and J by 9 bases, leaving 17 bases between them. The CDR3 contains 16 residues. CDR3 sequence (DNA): TGTGCCAGCAGTTACGGGGCAGGGTGGATAGGTTCACCCCTCCACTTT. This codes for CASSYGAGWIGSPLHF.

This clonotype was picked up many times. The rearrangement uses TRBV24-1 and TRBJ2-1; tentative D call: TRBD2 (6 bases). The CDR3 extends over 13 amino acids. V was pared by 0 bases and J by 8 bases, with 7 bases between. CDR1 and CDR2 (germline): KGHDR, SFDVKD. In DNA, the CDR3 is TGTGCCACCAGTGATTTGGGAGGGTATGAGCAGTTCTTC. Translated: CATSDLGGYEQFF.

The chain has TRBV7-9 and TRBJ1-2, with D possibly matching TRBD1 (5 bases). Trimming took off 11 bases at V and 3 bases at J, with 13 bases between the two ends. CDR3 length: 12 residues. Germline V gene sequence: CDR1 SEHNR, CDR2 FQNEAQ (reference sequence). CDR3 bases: TGTGCCTACGGCAGGGAAGACTATGGCTACACCTTC. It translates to CAYGREDYGYTF.

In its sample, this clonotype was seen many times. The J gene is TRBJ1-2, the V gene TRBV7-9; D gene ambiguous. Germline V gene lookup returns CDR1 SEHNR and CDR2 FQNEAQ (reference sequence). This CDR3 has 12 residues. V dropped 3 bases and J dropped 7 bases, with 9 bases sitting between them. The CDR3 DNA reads TGTGCCAGCAGCTTGGGGATGAGTGGCTACACCTTC. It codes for CASSLGMSGYTF.

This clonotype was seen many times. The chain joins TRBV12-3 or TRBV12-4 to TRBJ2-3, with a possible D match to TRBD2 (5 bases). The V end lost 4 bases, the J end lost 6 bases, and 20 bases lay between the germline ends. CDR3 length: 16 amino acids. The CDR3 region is CASSSFREKVLDTQYF. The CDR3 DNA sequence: TGTGCCAGCAGTTCCTTCCGGGAAAAAGTGTTGGATACGCAGTATTTT.

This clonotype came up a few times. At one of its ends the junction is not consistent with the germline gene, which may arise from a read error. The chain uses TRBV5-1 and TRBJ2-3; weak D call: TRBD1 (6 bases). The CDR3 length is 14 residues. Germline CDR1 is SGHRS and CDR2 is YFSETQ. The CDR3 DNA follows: TGCGCCAGCCTCCGGGACACAGGCACAGGTACGCAGTATTTT. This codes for CASLRDTGTGTQYF.

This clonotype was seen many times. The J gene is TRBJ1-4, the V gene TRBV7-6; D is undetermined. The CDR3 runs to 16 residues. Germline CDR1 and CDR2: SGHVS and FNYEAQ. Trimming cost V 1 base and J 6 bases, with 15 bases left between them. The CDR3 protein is CASSLGSVPLHEKLFF. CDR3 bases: TGTGCCAGCAGCTTAGGGTCAGTCCCTCTCCATGAAAAACTGTTTTTT.

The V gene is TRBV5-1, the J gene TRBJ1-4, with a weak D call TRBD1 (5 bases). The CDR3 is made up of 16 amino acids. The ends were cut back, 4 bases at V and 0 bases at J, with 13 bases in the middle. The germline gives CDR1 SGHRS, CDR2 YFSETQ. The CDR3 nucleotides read TGCGCCAGCAGCCCGGGGGAACTCTCAACTAATGAAAAACTGTTTTTT. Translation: CASSPGELSTNEKLFF.

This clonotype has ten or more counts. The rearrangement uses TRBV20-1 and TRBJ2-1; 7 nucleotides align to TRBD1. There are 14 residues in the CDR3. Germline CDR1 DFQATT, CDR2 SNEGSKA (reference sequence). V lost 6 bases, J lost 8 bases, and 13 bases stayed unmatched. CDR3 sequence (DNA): TGCAGTGCAGCATCTACAGGGGCCCTGGATGAGCAGTTCTTC. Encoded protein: CSAASTGALDEQFF.

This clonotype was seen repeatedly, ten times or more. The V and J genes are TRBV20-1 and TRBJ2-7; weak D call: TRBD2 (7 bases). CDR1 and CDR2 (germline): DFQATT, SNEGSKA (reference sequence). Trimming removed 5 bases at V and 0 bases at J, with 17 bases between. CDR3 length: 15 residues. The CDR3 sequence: CSARGATPNSYEQYF. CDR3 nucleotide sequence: TGCAGTGCTCGGGGGGCTACACCTAACTCCTACGAGCAGTACTTC.

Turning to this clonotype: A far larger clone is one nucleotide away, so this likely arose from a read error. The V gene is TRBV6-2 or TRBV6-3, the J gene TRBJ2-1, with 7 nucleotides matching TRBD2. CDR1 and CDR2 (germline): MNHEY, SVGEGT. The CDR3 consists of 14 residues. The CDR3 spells CASSAPGRSNGQFF. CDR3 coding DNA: TGTGCCAGCAGTGCACCCGGGAGGTCCAATGGGCAGTTCTTC.

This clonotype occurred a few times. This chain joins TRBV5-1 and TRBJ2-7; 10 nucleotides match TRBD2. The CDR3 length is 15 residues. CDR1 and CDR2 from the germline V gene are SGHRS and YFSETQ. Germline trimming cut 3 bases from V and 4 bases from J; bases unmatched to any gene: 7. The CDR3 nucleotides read TGCGCCAGCAGCTCCCCCGGGACTAGCGTTTACGAGCAGTACTTC. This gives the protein CASSSPGTSVYEQYF. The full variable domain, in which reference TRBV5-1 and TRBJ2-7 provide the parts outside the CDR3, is KAGVTQTPRYLIKTRGQQVTLSCSPISGHRSVSWYQQTPGQGLQFLFEYFSETQRNKGNFPGRFSGRQFSNSRSEMNVSTLELGDSALYLCASSSPGTSVYEQYFGPGTRLTVT.

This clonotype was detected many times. CDR3 residues: CASSLEGRGDTGELFF. The CDR3 DNA is TGTGCCAGCAGCTTAGAGGGCAGGGGGGACACCGGGGAGCTGTTTTTT. V is TRBV7-2 and J is TRBJ2-2; maybe TRBD1 (7 bases). The CDR3 loop spans 16 amino acids. Trimming left V 1 base short and J 3 bases short, with 12 bases between. Germline CDR1 is SGHTA and CDR2 is FQGNSA.